The 15 T cell receptor beta chains listed next were all sequenced from one sample in a study of T cells in tumors after PD-1 blockade. Produced via immunoSEQ multiplex PCR; TCRdb's table is partial and in-frame only. The sample lists around 21,000 clones, approximately 84% occurring once. Specimen: PBMCs, collected after anti-PD-1 therapy. The source is a human donor with advanced basal cell or squamous cell carcinoma (not recorded which).

This chain joins TRBV5-1 and TRBJ2-2; the D gene is possibly TRBD2 (5 bases). Trimming pared 5 bases from V and 1 base from J, leaving 15 bases between. Germline assignment: CDR1 SGHRS and CDR2 YFSETQ. The CDR3 contains 16 residues. The CDR3 nucleotides read TGCGCCAGCAGTCGTCTTAGTCGGGGGAACACCGGGGAGCTGTTTTTT. Translated, it gives CASSRLSRGNTGELFF.

This clone appeared a few times. The chain has TRBV19 and TRBJ2-1, with 7 bases lining up with TRBD1. The CDR3 spans 15 residues. CDR1 and CDR2 (germline): LNHDA, SQIVND (reference sequence). V dropped 3 bases and J dropped 4; count of bases not matched to a gene: 6. The CDR3 DNA reads TGTGCCAGTAGTATGGCAGACAGGGCATACAATGAGCAGTTCTTC. Translation: CASSMADRAYNEQFF.

The rearrangement uses TRBV5-4 and TRBJ1-2; the match to TRBD1 covers 8 bases. Germline CDR1 and CDR2: SGHNT and YYREEE (reference sequence). The CDR3 has 15 amino acids. After removal of 4 bases from V and 1 base from J, the junction contained 6 bases not matched to a gene. CDR3 DNA sequence: TGTGCCAGCAGCGCGAGAGGACAGGGTAACTATGGCTACACCTTC. It specifies CASSARGQGNYGYTF.

This chain connects TRBV11-3 to TRBJ2-7; D is undetermined. The V and J ends lost 6 bases and 2 bases respectively, with 8 bases between them. Per germline, CDR1 SGHNT and CDR2 YENEEA. This CDR3 region has 12 residues. In nucleotides, the CDR3 is TGTGCCAGCAGGGGTCGTACCTACGAGCAGTACTTC. Translation: CASRGRTYEQYF.

The J gene is TRBJ2-4, the V gene TRBV7-9; D remains unclear. Trimming left V 3 bases short and J 13 bases short, with 16 bases between. CDR3 length equals 13 residues. Germline V gene data show CDR1 as SEHNR and CDR2 as FQNEAQ (reference sequence). The CDR3 region is CASSFLRGEVQYF. The CDR3 nucleotides are TGTGCCAGCAGCTTCTTGCGTGGGGAAGTACAGTACTTC.

The chain is built from TRBV9 and TRBJ1-1, with D possibly matching TRBD1 (6 bases). This CDR3 spans 14 amino acids. CDR1 and CDR2 (germline): SGDLS, YYNGEE. Trimming left V 2 bases short and J 1 base short, with 9 bases between. The CDR3, as DNA: TGTGCCAGCAGCGTGCAGGGGAGGAACACTGAAGCTTTCTTT. It is translated as CASSVQGRNTEAFF.

The chain has TRBV6-6 and TRBJ2-1, with D tentatively TRBD2 (5 bases). Germline lookup yields CDR1 MNHNY and CDR2 SVGAGI (reference sequence). The CDR3 covers 11 residues. V lost 10 bases, J lost 10 bases, and 14 bases lay in between. The CDR3 region has the DNA TGTGCCACCTTCTGGGAGTGGGAGCAGTTCTTC. This codes for CATFWEWEQFF.

The chain has TRBV28 and TRBJ2-7; 8 nucleotides agree with TRBD2. CDR3 length: 14 residues. Germline CDR1 MDHEN, CDR2 SYDVKM. V shed 7 bases, J shed 3 bases, and the junction held 8 bases outside the gene matches. The CDR3 DNA reads as TGTGCCAGCAAGCGAAGCGGGAGTATCTACGAGCAGTACTTC. Translation gives CASKRSGSIYEQYF.

This sequence joins TRBV11-3 and TRBJ2-1, with D unclear. Trimming removed 4 bases from V and 3 bases from J, with 10 bases in between. Germline CDR1 SGHNT, CDR2 YENEEA. The length of the CDR3 is 14 residues. The CDR3 is CASSSTIVYNEQFF. The CDR3 DNA is TGTGCCAGCAGCTCCACGATAGTCTACAATGAGCAGTTCTTC. Looking up the rest from reference TRBV11-3 and TRBJ2-1 gives the full variable domain: EAGVVQSPRYKIIEKKQPVAFWCNPISGHNTLYWYLQNLGQGPELLIRYENEEAVDDSQLPKDRFSAERLKGVDSTLKIQPAELGDSAVYLCASSSTIVYNEQFFGPGTRLTVL.

This chain links TRBV29-1 with TRBJ2-7, with TRBD1 matching 8 bases. V lost 2 bases to trimming and J lost 1 base; unmatched junction nucleotides: 10. Germline assignment: CDR1 SQVTM and CDR2 ANQGSEA. The CDR3 consists of 16 residues. In DNA form, the CDR3 reads TGCAGCGTTGAAAAGCGCCGACAGGGGATTTCCTACGAGCAGTACTTC. Translated: CSVEKRRQGISYEQYF.

This chain links TRBV19 with TRBJ2-3; 11 nucleotides match TRBD1. This CDR3 region has 13 residues. The junction had 6 bases not matched to a gene; V was cut back by 10 bases and J by 6 bases. Germline assignment: CDR1 LNHDA and CDR2 SQIVND (reference sequence). CDR3 sequence: CATSDRGLDTQYF. CDR3 in DNA: TGTGCCACCTCGGACAGGGGGCTTGATACGCAGTATTTT.

J is TRBJ2-3 and V is TRBV3-1 (or the pseudogene TRBV3-2), with 11 positions matching TRBD2. Germline V gene lookup returns CDR1 LGHDT and CDR2 YNNKEL (reference sequence). Losses at the gene ends were 1 base for V and 0 bases for J; bases not matched to a gene: 9. CDR3 length equals 19 residues. CDR3 loop: CASSQGVSGTSGSTDTQYF. CDR3 sequence (DNA): TGTGCCAGCAGCCAAGGTGTGAGCGGGACTAGCGGTAGCACAGATACGCAGTATTTT.

The rearrangement joins TRBV7-8 to TRBJ1-5, with D perhaps matching TRBD1 (6 bases). The CDR3 is made up of 17 amino acids. Trimming removed 0 bases at V and 5 bases at J, with 17 bases between. CDR1 is SGHVS, CDR2 FQNEAQ, per germline. The CDR3 is CASSLASWKGVDQPQHF. The CDR3 DNA follows: TGTGCCAGCAGCTTAGCGTCATGGAAGGGGGTCGATCAGCCCCAGCATTTT.

This clone showed up just once. The chain joins TRBV15 to TRBJ1-3; D is uncertain. The germline V and J ends were trimmed by 0 bases and 0 bases, with 3 bases remaining between them. The CDR3 spans 14 residues. CDR1 and CDR2 from the germline V gene are LNHNV and YYDKDF (reference sequence). The CDR3 sequence: CATSRDHSGNTIYF. The CDR3, as DNA: TGTGCCACCAGCAGAGACCACTCTGGAAACACCATATATTTT.

The J gene is TRBJ2-1, the V gene TRBV7-2, with 10 bases that match TRBD2. With V trimmed by 1 base and J by 7 bases, 13 bases remained unmatched. Germline V gene data show CDR1 as SGHTA and CDR2 as FQGNSA. The CDR3 is 18 residues long. The CDR3 loop reads CASSLGGAAGGISNEQFF. In DNA form, the CDR3 reads TGTGCCAGCAGCTTAGGAGGTGCAGCGGGAGGGATTTCGAATGAGCAGTTCTTC.